A selection of T cell receptor beta chains follows, all from one sample in a study of a mutant IDH1 vaccine in newly diagnosed glioma. Repertoires were generated with immunoSEQ multiplex PCR, while TCRdb's copy carries only in-frame clones and drops some. The top ten hold about 7.5% of the sample, which has about 68,000 clones, around 74% seen once. The material sequenced was PBMCs, taken from a glioma patient treated with radiotherapy, temozolomide or both. These receptors all stem from a middle-aged man with glioma. Each CDR3 is given with its conserved first and last residue. Each record gives: V gene, CDR3 length, CDR3 protein.

v_call: TRBV10-3; cdr3_length: 14; cdr3_aa: CATQMDRVQETQYF
v_call: TRBV4-3; cdr3_length: 12; cdr3_aa: CASSDDSSGYTF
v_call: TRBV11-3; cdr3_length: 15; cdr3_aa: CASSTNRDSTGELFF
v_call: TRBV7-2; cdr3_length: 17; cdr3_aa: CASSPGTGGGGGYGYTF
v_call: TRBV29-1; cdr3_length: 13; cdr3_aa: CSVSGTDNYEQYF
v_call: TRBV5-1; cdr3_length: 15; cdr3_aa: CASSLEGFSGNTIYF
v_call: TRBV19; cdr3_length: 14; cdr3_aa: CASSPSPGDYGYTF
v_call: TRBV5-8; cdr3_length: 14; cdr3_aa: CASSLIEVKETQYF
v_call: TRBV9; cdr3_length: 13; cdr3_aa: CASSVEGDQPQHF
v_call: TRBV9; cdr3_length: 16; cdr3_aa: CASSVGPGDSNQPQHF
v_call: TRBV9; cdr3_length: 15; cdr3_aa: CASSPGQGGTQPQHF
v_call: TRBV4-1; cdr3_length: 15; cdr3_aa: CASSESREPYQPQHF
v_call: TRBV30; cdr3_length: 15; cdr3_aa: CAWSVGAGGRETQYF
v_call: TRBV5-1; cdr3_length: 16; cdr3_aa: CASSLGPTGRATEAFF
v_call: TRBV6-6; cdr3_length: 15; cdr3_aa: CASRGVQGMNTEAFF
v_call: TRBV19; cdr3_length: 14; cdr3_aa: CAGQGYSSYNEQFF
v_call: TRBV27; cdr3_length: 15; cdr3_aa: CASSLKGPWGYEQYF
v_call: TRBV6-5; cdr3_length: 16; cdr3_aa: CASSYSELAPYNEQFF
v_call: TRBV11-1; cdr3_length: 12; cdr3_aa: CASSKSGGELFF
v_call: TRBV4-1; cdr3_length: 13; cdr3_aa: CASSLRRDRVPIF
v_call: TRBV6-5; cdr3_length: 14; cdr3_aa: CASSYKGFYNEQFF
v_call: TRBV5-1; cdr3_length: 14; cdr3_aa: CASSLLGVVETQYF